The 8 T cell receptor beta chains in this list originate from one sample, sequenced in a study of Graves' ophthalmopathy and Graves' hyperthyroidism (dated by TCRdb to the late 2010s). Sequenced using an Illumina HiSeq 2000. For repertoire sequencing, TCR beta CDR3 regions were amplified from RNA transcripts. HTBI primers and the Qiagen OneStep RT-PCR kit were used in a first-round RT-PCR, which was followed by a second-round multiplex PCR, size selection and purification. TCRdb passed the public sequencing reads through fastp at Q25 and MiXCR, retaining productive beta sequences. Records with the same CDR3 protein are collapsed into one entry carrying the most frequent genes and DNA. Counted in this sample were over a million distinct CDR3 sequences; about two fifths of them appeared once. Clones ranked in the top ten supply roughly 10% of the sample. Sequences were obtained from peripheral blood or thyroid tissue (not recorded which). The source is an adult man with Graves' hyperthyroidism.

The V call is TRBV29-1, the J call TRBJ1-1; 8 bases agree with TRBD1. The germline V gene has CDR1 SQVTM and CDR2 ANQGSEA. The CDR3 consists of 13 residues. The V gene end was trimmed by 4 bases and the J gene end by 4 bases; junction bases not matched to a gene: 5. As DNA, the CDR3 is TGCAGCGTTGGACAGGGGTTGAGCACTGAAGCTTTCTTT. As protein: CSVGQGLSTEAFF.

The gene calls are TRBV4-3 and TRBJ2-5; perhaps TRBD2 as D (10 bases). Trimming left V 6 bases short and J 2 bases short, with 25 bases between. This CDR3 region has 18 residues. In germline, CDR1 is LGHNA, CDR2 YSLEER. This CDR3 reads CASSLGQGLAGEQETQYF. The CDR3 nucleotides read TGCGCCAGCAGTCTCGGACAGGGGCTAGCGGGGGAACAAGAGACCCAGTACTTC.

As for this clonotype: The conserved closing phenylalanine or tryptophan is absent in this CDR3, likely reflecting a read error. Because the CDR3's place on the DNA is in doubt, the DNA is left out and the CDR3 is given as listed by TCRdb. V and J are TRBV7-2 and TRBJ1-2. CDR1 is SGHTA, CDR2 FQGNSA, per germline. The CDR3 has 12 residues if both end residues are counted. The CDR3 region is CASSLAATGNTI.

This clonotype was seen repeatedly, ten times or more. The CDR3 bases are TGTGCCAGCAGCTTCGGTGGGACAGCTAATTCACCCCTCCACTTT. Protein sequence: CASSFGGTANSPLHF. The chain combines TRBV13 with TRBJ1-6, with 7 bases fitting TRBD1. Losses at the gene ends were 3 bases for V and 6 bases for J; bases not matched to a gene: 5. From germline, CDR1 is PRHDT and CDR2 FYEKMQ (reference sequence). The CDR3 spans 15 residues.

The count of this clonotype is one. The junction departs from germline at one end; a sequencing error may be responsible. V usage is TRBV10-3 and J usage is TRBJ1-1, with D maybe TRBD1 (5 bases). There are 16 residues in the CDR3. Germline loops: CDR1 ENHRY, CDR2 SYGVKD. The CDR3 DNA is TGTGCCAGCAGTCAAATGAGGGGAGTAGACGACACTGAAGCTTTCTTT. As protein: CASSQMRGVDDTEAFF.

The table lists this clonotype with many counts. The V call is TRBV10-3, the J call TRBJ1-1, with a weak D call TRBD1 (5 bases). Between the trimmed V and J ends, which lost 3 bases and 6 bases, there was a span of 8 bases. CDR1 ENHRY and CDR2 SYGVKD come from the germline V gene. This CDR3 is 12 amino acids long. The CDR3 protein is CAISDGAPEAFF. The CDR3 DNA follows: TGTGCCATCAGTGATGGGGCCCCTGAAGCTTTCTTT.

This clonotype appeared many times. J is TRBJ1-2 and V is TRBV7-9; D ambiguous. Trimming stripped 3 bases from V and 8 bases from J, with 13 bases between. CDR3 length equals 13 residues. Germline values: CDR1 SEHNR, CDR2 FQNEAQ (reference sequence). DNA for the CDR3: TGTGCCAGCAGCTTGGTTCAAGGCTTCGGCTACACCTTC. Its protein product is CASSLVQGFGYTF.

There are a few counts of this clonotype. This chain links TRBV6-5 with TRBJ1-2; D gene uncertain. This CDR3 is 15 amino acids long. Germline V gene data show CDR1 as MNHEY and CDR2 as SVGAGI. Trimming took 6 bases from V and 1 from J, leaving 15 bases between them. The CDR3: CASRLASVYNYGYTF. CDR3 coding DNA: TGTGCCAGCAGGCTAGCCAGCGTGTATAACTATGGCTACACCTTC.